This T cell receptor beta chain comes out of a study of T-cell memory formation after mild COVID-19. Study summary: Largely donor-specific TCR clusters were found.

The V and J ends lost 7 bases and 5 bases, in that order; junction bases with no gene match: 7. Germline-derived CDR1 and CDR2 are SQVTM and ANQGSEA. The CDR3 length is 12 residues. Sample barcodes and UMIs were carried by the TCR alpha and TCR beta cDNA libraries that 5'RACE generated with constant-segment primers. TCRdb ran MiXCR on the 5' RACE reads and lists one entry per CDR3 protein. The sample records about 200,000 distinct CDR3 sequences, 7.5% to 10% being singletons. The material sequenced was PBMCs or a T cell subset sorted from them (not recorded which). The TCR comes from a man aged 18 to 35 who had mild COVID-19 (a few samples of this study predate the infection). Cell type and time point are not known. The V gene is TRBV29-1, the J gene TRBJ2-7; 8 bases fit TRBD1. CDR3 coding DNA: TGCAGCGCCGGACAGGGAAGTGACGAGCAGTACTTC. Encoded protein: CSAGQGSDEQYF.